The 10 T cell receptor beta chains below were found in one sample sequenced in a study of blood T cells in healthy people across ages. Using a J-beta primer mix together with a sample-barcoded 5' primer, a second PCR was run for roughly 6 to 12 cycles. A single record per CDR3 protein comes from TCRdb applying MiXCR to the 5' RACE reads. This sample has about 970,000 distinct CDR3 sequences; approximately 50% occur once, and the top ten carry 20% to 25%. The sample taken for sequencing was blood. The origin of the receptors is a woman in her fifties or sixties in good health.

The CDR3 sequence: CASSLPTGTEGETQYF. The DNA of the CDR3 is TGTGCCAGCAGCCTTCCGACCGGGACTGAGGGGGAGACCCAGTACTTC. The chain uses TRBV9 and TRBJ2-5; D may be TRBD2 (6 bases). V was trimmed by 4 bases and J by 5 bases, leaving 21 bases between them. The germline V gene has CDR1 SGDLS and CDR2 YYNGEE. This CDR3 has 16 residues.

In this sample, this clonotype turned up a few times. V and J are TRBV28 and TRBJ2-7; 9 nucleotides line up with TRBD1. In germline, CDR1 is MDHEN, CDR2 SYDVKM. The V segment lost 6 bases and the J segment 3 bases; nucleotides outside the gene matches: 9. This CDR3 has 15 amino acids. The CDR3 loop reads CASRRPGTGFYEQYF. The CDR3 nucleotides read TGTGCCAGCAGGAGGCCCGGGACAGGGTTCTACGAGCAGTACTTC.

The chain couples TRBV12-3 or TRBV12-4 to TRBJ1-4; D is unresolved. V lost 2 bases and J lost 7, with 8 bases in between. The CDR3 covers 13 residues. This CDR3 is CASSLSPGEKLFF. CDR3 in DNA: TGTGCCAGCAGTTTAAGTCCAGGTGAAAAACTGTTTTTT.

This clonotype was recorded a few times. The genes are TRBV10-3 and TRBJ2-1; no reliable D call. This CDR3 comprises 11 residues. Trimming removed 8 bases at V and 10 bases at J, with 12 bases between. Germline loops: CDR1 ENHRY, CDR2 SYGVKD. CDR3 in amino acids: CAIPPLWEQFF. DNA for the CDR3: TGTGCCATCCCTCCCCTTTGGGAGCAGTTCTTC.

The J gene is TRBJ2-1, the V gene TRBV12-3 or TRBV12-4; D is perhaps TRBD2 (6 bases). The CDR3 consists of 12 residues. Trimming cost V 5 bases and J 10 bases, with 12 bases left between them. This chain's CDR3 is CASSPRRVEQFF. The DNA for the CDR3 is TGTGCCAGCAGTCCCCGGAGGGTGGAGCAGTTCTTC.

This chain uses TRBV2 with TRBJ2-5, with D possibly being TRBD1 (5 bases). Trimming took off 6 bases at V and 11 bases at J, with 16 bases between the two ends. Per the germline V gene, CDR1 is SNHLY and CDR2 is FYNNEI. The CDR3 extends over 12 amino acids. The CDR3 here is CASRVQVNEQYF. The CDR3 DNA follows: TGTGCCAGCAGGGTACAGGTTAATGAGCAGTACTTC.

The chain uses TRBV27 and TRBJ2-3; 7 nucleotides agree with TRBD2. CDR1 MNHEY and CDR2 SMNVEV come from the germline V gene (reference sequence). After removal of 3 bases from V and 2 bases from J, the junction contained 5 bases not matched to a gene. This CDR3 is built from 15 residues. In nucleotides, the CDR3 is TGTGCCAGCAGTTTCGGCGGGAGAGCCACAGATACGCAGTATTTT. This gives the protein CASSFGGRATDTQYF.

This clonotype was seen a handful of times. This chain joins TRBV7-2 and TRBJ1-1; maybe TRBD1 (5 bases). The germline gives CDR1 SGHTA, CDR2 FQGNSA. The CDR3 is 14 residues long. Trimming shortened V by 2 bases and J by 5 bases, and 12 bases separated the two germline ends. The CDR3 sequence: CASSLWTKGTEAFF. In DNA, the CDR3 is TGTGCCAGCAGCTTATGGACAAAGGGGACTGAAGCTTTCTTT.

The chain uses TRBV29-1 and TRBJ2-7, with D unclear. CDR1 is SQVTM, CDR2 ANQGSEA, per germline. V dropped 7 bases and J dropped 3 bases, with 13 bases sitting between them. CDR3 length: 12 amino acids. The CDR3 bases are TGCAGCGGCCGCTCGTCCAGCTACGAGCAGTACTTC. This codes for CSGRSSSYEQYF.

V usage is TRBV20-1 and J usage is TRBJ2-4; TRBD2 matches at 9 bases. The DNA end favors TRBJ2-7, so the J call may be wrong. This CDR3 has 14 residues. Germline lookup yields CDR1 DFQATT and CDR2 SNEGSKA (reference sequence). CDR3 sequence: CSASDSGSLHEQYF. The CDR3 coding sequence is TGCAGTGCTAGCGATAGCGGGAGTCTCCACGAGCAGTACTTC.